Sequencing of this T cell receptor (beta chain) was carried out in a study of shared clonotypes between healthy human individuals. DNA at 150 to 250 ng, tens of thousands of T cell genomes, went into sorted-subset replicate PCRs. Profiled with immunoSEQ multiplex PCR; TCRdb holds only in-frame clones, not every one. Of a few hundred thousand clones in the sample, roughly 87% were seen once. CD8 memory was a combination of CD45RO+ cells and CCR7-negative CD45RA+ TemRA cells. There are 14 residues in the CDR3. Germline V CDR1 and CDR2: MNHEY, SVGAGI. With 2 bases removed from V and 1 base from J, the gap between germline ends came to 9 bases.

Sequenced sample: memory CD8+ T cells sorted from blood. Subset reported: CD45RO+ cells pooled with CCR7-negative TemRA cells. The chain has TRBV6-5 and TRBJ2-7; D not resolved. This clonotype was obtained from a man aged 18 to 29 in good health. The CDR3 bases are TGTGCCAGCAGTTACGGGCCCAATTCCTACGAGCAGTACTTC. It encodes CASSYGPNSYEQYF.